These 24 T cell receptor beta chains came from one sample sequenced in a study of shared clonotypes between healthy human individuals. Clones were read by immunoSEQ multiplex PCR, and TCRdb kept only the in-frame ones, dropping some. The table shows over 400,000 clones, with about 78% occurring only once. The specimen was PBMCs. The origin of the receptors is a woman aged 35 to 49 in good health. Some clones in this sample may be carry-over from other donors' samples.

The chain is built from TRBV28 and TRBJ2-1; D tentatively fits TRBD1 or TRBD2 (5 bases each). Germline V lookup: CDR1 MDHEN, CDR2 SYDVKM. The CDR3 loop spans 12 amino acids. V dropped 3 bases and J dropped 12 bases, with 12 bases sitting between them. The CDR3 sequence is CASSFGAPGQFF. CDR3 DNA: TGTGCCAGCAGTTTCGGGGCCCCAGGGCAGTTCTTC.

V is TRBV6-5 and J is TRBJ2-2; D gene ambiguous. Germline V gene lookup returns CDR1 MNHEY and CDR2 SVGAGI. The CDR3 loop spans 15 amino acids. With 2 bases removed from V and 0 bases from J, the gap between germline ends came to 7 bases. The CDR3 loop reads CASSYDPANTGELFF. Written as DNA, the CDR3 is TGTGCCAGCAGTTACGACCCCGCGAACACCGGGGAGCTGTTTTTT.

The V gene is TRBV11-2, the J gene TRBJ1-4; 10 bases agree with TRBD1. V lost 6 bases to trimming and J lost 7 bases; unmatched junction nucleotides: 8. Germline CDR1 reads SGHAT; CDR2 reads FQNNGV. This CDR3 is 15 amino acids long. The CDR3 here is CASRAPGTGAEKLFF. The CDR3, as DNA: TGTGCCAGCAGGGCCCCCGGGACAGGGGCTGAAAAACTGTTTTTT.

The rearrangement links TRBV7-8 to TRBJ2-2; D is undetermined. The V gene's germline CDR1 is SGHVS and CDR2 FQNEAQ. This CDR3 region has 15 residues. V lost 3 bases to trimming and J lost 3 bases, with 11 bases between them. The CDR3 region has the DNA TGTGCCAGCAGCTTCGCCCCTCTAGACACCGGGGAGCTGTTTTTT. It is translated as CASSFAPLDTGELFF. Full variable domain (remainder filled in from reference TRBV7-8 and TRBJ2-2): GAGVSQSPRYKVAKRGQDVALRCDPISGHVSLFWYQQALGQGPEFLTYFQNEAQLDKSGLPSDRFFAERPEGSVSTLKIQRTQQEDSAVYLCASSFAPLDTGELFFGEGSRLTVL.

There are a few counts of this clone. The J gene is TRBJ2-3, the V gene TRBV6-5; 10 nucleotides agree with TRBD1. The CDR3 has 16 amino acids. Losses at the gene ends were 2 bases for V and 6 bases for J; bases not matched to a gene: 8. The germline gives CDR1 MNHEY, CDR2 SVGAGI. As DNA, the CDR3 is TGTGCCAGCAGTTACGGCCCAGGACAGGGGGAGGATACGCAGTATTTT. It codes for CASSYGPGQGEDTQYF.

This sequence joins TRBV9 and TRBJ2-7; 12 bases line up with TRBD2. The CDR3 extends over 14 amino acids. Per germline, CDR1 SGDLS and CDR2 YYNGEE. With V trimmed by 2 bases and J by 6 bases, 3 bases remained unmatched. CDR3 DNA sequence: TGTGCCAGCAGCGTCGGACTAGCGGGAAGCGAGCAGTACTTC. Translation gives CASSVGLAGSEQYF.

J is TRBJ2-3 and V is TRBV29-1; no firm D call. Looked up from germline, CDR1 is SQVTM and CDR2 is ANQGSEA. This CDR3 comprises 13 residues. The germline V and J ends were trimmed by 3 bases and 4 bases, with 11 bases remaining between them. The CDR3 is CSVEGSSADTQYF. The CDR3 DNA is TGCAGCGTTGAGGGTAGTTCCGCAGATACGCAGTATTTT.

This chain connects TRBV6-6 to TRBJ1-4, with D possibly being TRBD1 (6 bases). The V gene's germline CDR1 is MNHNY and CDR2 SVGAGI (reference sequence). Trimming took off 6 bases at V and 7 bases at J, with 15 bases between the two ends. The CDR3 has 14 amino acids. CDR3 DNA sequence: TGTGCCAGCAGGGAACAGGGAGAGGCTGAAAAACTGTTTTTT. It is translated as CASREQGEAEKLFF.

The chain recombines TRBV7-9 with TRBJ2-5; 8 bases fit TRBD1. Per germline, CDR1 SEHNR and CDR2 FQNEAQ (reference sequence). After removal of 4 bases from V and 3 bases from J, the junction contained 16 bases not matched to a gene. The CDR3 runs to 18 residues. The CDR3 DNA follows: TGTGCCAGCAGCTGGGGCCCCGGGTTCCAGGGGGCCAAAGAGACCCAGTACTTC. Encoded protein: CASSWGPGFQGAKETQYF.

The V call is TRBV28, the J call TRBJ1-1; D is perhaps TRBD1 (5 bases). Germline CDR1 MDHEN, CDR2 SYDVKM. The CDR3 runs to 14 residues. V lost 6 bases, J lost 4 bases, and 15 bases lay in between. In DNA form, the CDR3 reads TGTGCCAGCAGCCCCGGGACCACCCGCACTGAAGCTTTCTTT. Translating it yields CASSPGTTRTEAFF.

The V gene is TRBV29-1, the J gene TRBJ2-1; 7 nucleotides match TRBD1. The CDR3 has 13 amino acids. Germline values: CDR1 SQVTM, CDR2 ANQGSEA. V trimming: 7 bases; J trimming: 6 bases; junction bases outside the gene matches: 9. The CDR3 is CSAGTEVVNEQFF. The CDR3 bases are TGCAGCGCCGGGACAGAGGTGGTCAATGAGCAGTTCTTC.

The CDR3 region is CASSLLGRGLPYEQYF. The CDR3 coding sequence is TGTGCCAGCAGTTTATTAGGCAGGGGGCTTCCCTACGAGCAGTACTTC. The rearrangement uses TRBV28 and TRBJ2-7; 8 positions agree with TRBD1. This CDR3 spans 16 amino acids. J lost 2 bases, V lost 1 base, and 7 bases had no gene match. Per the germline V gene, CDR1 is MDHEN and CDR2 is SYDVKM.

J is TRBJ2-2 and V is TRBV19; D is uncertain. Matching the DNA end better, TRBJ1-3 makes the J call doubtful. Germline-derived CDR1 and CDR2 are LNHDA and SQIVND (reference sequence). This CDR3 spans 14 amino acids. The CDR3 coding sequence is TGTGCCAGTACGGGGTTCCTCTCTGGAAACACCATATATTTT. Amino acids: CASTGFLSGNTIYF.

The chain has TRBV10-3 and TRBJ1-2; no clear D gene. Trimming took off 8 bases at V and 4 bases at J, with 8 bases between the two ends. Germline V gene lookup returns CDR1 ENHRY and CDR2 SYGVKD. This CDR3 is 11 amino acids long. CDR3 sequence: CAIGFGYGYTF. In nucleotides, the CDR3 is TGTGCCATCGGGTTCGGCTATGGCTACACCTTC.

This clone occurred a few times. The rearrangement uses TRBV29-1 and TRBJ2-7; D ambiguous. V lost 5 bases and J 3 bases, leaving 8 bases between the germline ends. This CDR3 is built from 11 residues. CDR1 and CDR2 (germline): SQVTM, ANQGSEA. CDR3 DNA sequence: TGCAGCGTTTTGGGAAGCTACGAGCAGTACTTC. It specifies CSVLGSYEQYF.

The chain uses TRBV7-9 and TRBJ2-1; no definite D call. The V gene lost 5 bases and the J gene lost 0 bases, with 14 bases spanning the gap. The CDR3 has 16 residues. Germline CDR1 SEHNR, CDR2 FQNEAQ (reference sequence). CDR3 region: CASSLRGYSSYNEQFF. DNA of the CDR3: TGTGCCAGCAGCCTGCGAGGTTACTCCTCCTACAATGAGCAGTTCTTC.

The chain links TRBV27 to TRBJ1-2, with 7 bases lining up with TRBD1. The V gene end was trimmed by 6 bases and the J gene end by 4 bases; junction bases not matched to a gene: 11. Germline V lookup: CDR1 MNHEY, CDR2 SMNVEV (reference sequence). The CDR3 consists of 15 residues. The CDR3 nucleotides are TGTGCCAGCAGCCCCCGTTCGAACAGGGGCTATGGCTACACCTTC. Its protein product is CASSPRSNRGYGYTF.

Details on this clone: A far larger clone is one base from this, pointing to a likely read error. This sample includes further DNA sequences coding for the same CDR3. The chain couples TRBV28 to TRBJ2-5, with 7 bases fitting TRBD1. V gave up 4 bases and J gave up 5 bases; unmatched junction bases: 7. The CDR3 sequence is 14 residues long. Germline V CDR1 and CDR2: MDHEN, SYDVKM. The CDR3 nucleotides read TGTGCCAGCAGTTCTAGACAGGGCGGGGAGACCCAGTACTTC. This translates into CASSSRQGGETQYF. Filled out from reference TRBV28 and TRBJ2-5, the complete variable domain reads DVKVTQSSRYLVKRTGEKVFLECVQDMDHENMFWYRQDPGLGLRLIYFSYDVKMKEKGDIPEGYSVSREKKERFSLILESASTNQTSMYLCASSSRQGGETQYFGPGTRLLVL.

The rearrangement uses TRBV30 and TRBJ2-1; 8 bases map to TRBD2. After removal of 4 bases from V and 7 bases from J, the junction contained 3 bases not matched to a gene. The CDR3 has 12 residues. The germline CDR1 and CDR2 sequences are GTSNPN and SVGIG (reference sequence). The CDR3 nucleotides are TGTGCCTGGAACGGGAGGGTTAATGAGCAGTTCTTC. Amino acids: CAWNGRVNEQFF.

Concerning this clone itself: The conserved phenylalanine or tryptophan normally closing the CDR3 is absent here, so this likely arose from a read error. No DNA is shown, since the ends of the CDR3 on it are uncertain; the CDR3 is the one TCRdb lists. The gene calls are TRBV28 and TRBJ2-7; the table calls TRBD2, which could not be checked here. The CDR3 length equals 10 residues, ends included. CDR1 is MDHEN and CDR2 is SYDVKM in the germline V gene. CDR3 region: CASSGPAILA.

The rearrangement joins TRBV6-5 to TRBJ2-4, with a weak D call TRBD2 (5 bases). V gave up 7 bases and J gave up 2 bases, with 15 bases separating them. CDR1 MNHEY and CDR2 SVGAGI come from the germline V gene. The CDR3 contains 15 residues. This CDR3 reads CASINVTGTKNIQYF. The CDR3 DNA follows: TGTGCCAGCATCAACGTGACGGGGACCAAAAACATTCAGTACTTC.

This clone came up many times. The V and J genes are TRBV29-1 and TRBJ1-3; no firm D call. Germline V gene data show CDR1 as SQVTM and CDR2 as ANQGSEA. The CDR3 runs to 15 residues. Trimming pared 0 bases from V and 1 base from J, leaving 10 bases between. This CDR3 reads CSVEDGSISGNTIYF. CDR3 nucleotides: TGCAGCGTTGAAGATGGATCGATTTCTGGAAACACCATATATTTT.

The chain combines TRBV29-1 with TRBJ2-7, with D uncertain. Trimming removed 5 bases at V and 2 bases at J, with 16 bases between. The CDR3 has 14 residues. Looked up from germline, CDR1 is SQVTM and CDR2 is ANQGSEA. The DNA of the CDR3 is TGCAGCGTTATGAAGGACGCTACAACCTACGAGCAGTACTTC. Residues: CSVMKDATTYEQYF.

This sequence joins TRBV28 and TRBJ1-2, with unresolved D. The CDR3 length is 16 residues. The germline V gene has CDR1 MDHEN and CDR2 SYDVKM. Trimming removed 6 bases at V and 1 base at J, with 18 bases between. The CDR3 DNA reads TGTGCCAGCAGCGAAGTAGGCCTTCTCCTTAACTATGGCTACACCTTC. It codes for CASSEVGLLLNYGYTF.